Given below is one TCR beta chain in context. This specimen belongs to a study of beta chain features in type 1 diabetes. V was trimmed by 3 bases and J by 5 bases, leaving 7 bases between them. Germline-derived CDR1 and CDR2 are MDHEN and SYDVKM. The CDR3 loop spans 12 amino acids. Of the isolated RNA, all was reverse transcribed, and so the sequenced material was expressed TCRB transcripts. Sequenced by immunoSEQ multiplex PCR; TCRdb stores in-frame clones only, minus some. This sample has 600,000 to 650,000 clones, with roughly 15% found just once. The sample taken for sequencing was naive CD4+ T cells from blood. V gene TRBV28 combines with J gene TRBJ1-1; D is ambiguous. The TCR sequence derives from a man between 18 and 29 years old in good health. CDR3 nucleotides: TGTGCCAGCAGTTTGTATGGGACTGAAGCTTTCTTT. It translates to CASSLYGTEAFF.